The rows below give T cell receptor beta chains drawn from one sample of a study of blood T cell repertoires in COVID-19. Method: immunoSEQ multiplex PCR; TCRdb's copy keeps in-frame clones and lacks some. Of more than 45,000 clones listed, 70% to 90% are singletons. What was sequenced was peripheral blood. The source is a man between 35 and 55 years old with active COVID-19. CDR3s include the opening cysteine and the closing phenylalanine or tryptophan. A D gene is named only where the DNA matches it firmly. The size field is filled for only some rows; it gives once, few, many or a size class.

size: NA
length: 16
D: TRBD2
V: TRBV5-1
CDR3: CASSGPSGTNTGELFF

size: few
length: 13
D: TRBD2
V: TRBV19
CDR3: CASSPGLVDEQYF

size: NA
length: 16
D: NA
V: TRBV11-2
CDR3: CASSFWLADDAGELFF

size: NA
length: 13
D: TRBD1
V: TRBV29-1
CDR3: CSVAGTGPYEQYF

size: NA
length: 14
D: NA
V: TRBV2
CDR3: CASSEDGGSDTQYF

size: NA
length: 15
D: NA
V: TRBV7-9
CDR3: CASSPIALGGNTIYF

size: NA
length: 14
D: TRBD1
V: TRBV28
CDR3: CASSAWDRNTEAFF

size: NA
length: 15
D: NA
V: TRBV6-1
CDR3: CASSELGPRQNEQFF

size: NA
length: 16
D: NA
V: TRBV19
CDR3: CASSMMQVLNNQPQHF

size: NA
length: 14
D: NA
V: TRBV4-1
CDR3: CASSQIRKRDGYTF

size: NA
length: 16
D: NA
V: TRBV2
CDR3: CASSERGQRLTDTQYF